The clone carrying this TCR beta chain was detected ten times or more. Its target is not known. TCRdb used MiXCR to reprocess the 5' RACE reads, holding one entry per CDR3 protein. Among about 220,000 distinct CDR3 sequences listed, about 7% were seen once. CDR3 length equals 15 residues. The V segment lost 3 bases and the J segment 4 bases; nucleotides outside the gene matches: 5. This record belongs to a study of CD8 T cells in ankylosing spondylitis. Overall study results and limits: Typical of ankylosing spondylitis blood, it appeared, was a TCR beta motif of eight highly homologous variants.

This clonotype was obtained from a male donor with ankylosing spondylitis. The sample comprised blood, either unsorted or a sorted T cell fraction (not recorded which). V and J are TRBV12-3 or TRBV12-4 and TRBJ1-2, with 10 bases aligning to TRBD1. The CDR3, as DNA: TGTGCCAGCAGTTTCGGGACAGGGGATATCTATGGCTACACCTTC. This encodes CASSFGTGDIYGYTF.